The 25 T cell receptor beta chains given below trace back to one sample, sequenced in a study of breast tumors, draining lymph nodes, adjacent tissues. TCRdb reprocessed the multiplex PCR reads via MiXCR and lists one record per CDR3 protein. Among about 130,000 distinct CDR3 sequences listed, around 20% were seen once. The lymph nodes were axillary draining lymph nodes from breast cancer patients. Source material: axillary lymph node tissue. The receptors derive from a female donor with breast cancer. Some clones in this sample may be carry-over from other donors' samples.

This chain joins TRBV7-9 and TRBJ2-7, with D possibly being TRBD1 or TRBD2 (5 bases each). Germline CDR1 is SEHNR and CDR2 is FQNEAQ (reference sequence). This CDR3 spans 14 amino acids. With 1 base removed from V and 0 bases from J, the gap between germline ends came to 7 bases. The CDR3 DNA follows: TGTGCCAGCAGCTTAGGGGACGCCTCCTACGAGCAGTACTTC. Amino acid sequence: CASSLGDASYEQYF.

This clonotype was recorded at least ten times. The chain's CDR3 is CAISEEQRKYGYTF. In DNA form, the CDR3 reads TGTGCCATCAGTGAGGAACAGAGAAAATATGGCTACACCTTC. The V call is TRBV10-3, the J call TRBJ1-2; D not resolved. Trimming cost V 2 bases and J 5 bases, with 12 bases left between them. The germline CDR1 and CDR2 sequences are ENHRY and SYGVKD. The CDR3 has 14 residues.

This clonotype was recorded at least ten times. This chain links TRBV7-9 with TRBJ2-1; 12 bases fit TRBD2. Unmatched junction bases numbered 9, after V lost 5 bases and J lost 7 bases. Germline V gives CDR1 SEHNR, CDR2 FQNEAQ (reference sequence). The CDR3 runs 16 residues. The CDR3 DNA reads TGTGCCAGCAGCAACCGACTAGCGGGAGTACATAATGAGCAGTTCTTC. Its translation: CASSNRLAGVHNEQFF.

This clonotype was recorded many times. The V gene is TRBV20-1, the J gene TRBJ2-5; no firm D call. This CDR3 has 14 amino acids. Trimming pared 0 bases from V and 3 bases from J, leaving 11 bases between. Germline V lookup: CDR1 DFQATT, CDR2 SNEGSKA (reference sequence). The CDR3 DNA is TGCAGTGCTAGAGACGTGGCTGGAGAAGAGACCCAGTACTTC. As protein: CSARDVAGEETQYF.

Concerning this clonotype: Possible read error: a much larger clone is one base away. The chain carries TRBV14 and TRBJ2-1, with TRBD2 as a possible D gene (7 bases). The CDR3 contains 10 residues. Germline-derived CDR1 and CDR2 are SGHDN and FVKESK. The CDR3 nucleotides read TGTGCCACCCTGACGGGGGGCCAGGCCTTC. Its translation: CATLTGGQAF.

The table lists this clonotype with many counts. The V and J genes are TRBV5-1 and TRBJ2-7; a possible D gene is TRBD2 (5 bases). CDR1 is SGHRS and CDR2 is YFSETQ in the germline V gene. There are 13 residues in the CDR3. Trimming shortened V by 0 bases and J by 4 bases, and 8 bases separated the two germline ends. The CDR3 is CASSLERTYEQYF. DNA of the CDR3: TGCGCCAGCAGCTTGGAGCGGACTTACGAGCAGTACTTC.

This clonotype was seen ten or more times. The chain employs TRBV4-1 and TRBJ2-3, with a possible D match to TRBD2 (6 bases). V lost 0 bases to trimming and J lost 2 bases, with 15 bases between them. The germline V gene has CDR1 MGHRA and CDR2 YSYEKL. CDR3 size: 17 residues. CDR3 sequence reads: CASSQEGTLAPTDTQYF. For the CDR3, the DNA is TGCGCCAGCAGCCAAGAGGGGACCCTAGCGCCCACAGATACGCAGTATTTT.

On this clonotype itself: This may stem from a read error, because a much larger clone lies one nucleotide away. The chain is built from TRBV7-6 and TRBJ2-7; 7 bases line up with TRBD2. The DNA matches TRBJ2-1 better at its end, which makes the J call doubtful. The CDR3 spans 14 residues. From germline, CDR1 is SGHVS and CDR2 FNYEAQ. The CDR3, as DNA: TGTGCCAGCAGCTTCGCGGGAGAATCCTACGAGCAGTTCTTC. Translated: CASSFAGESYEQFF.

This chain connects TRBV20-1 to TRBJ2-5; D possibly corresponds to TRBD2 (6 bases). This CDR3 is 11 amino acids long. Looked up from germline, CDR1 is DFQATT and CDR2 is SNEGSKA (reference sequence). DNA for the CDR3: TGCGGTGTCCTCGAGGGAGGGACCCAGTACTTC. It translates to CGVLEGGTQYF.

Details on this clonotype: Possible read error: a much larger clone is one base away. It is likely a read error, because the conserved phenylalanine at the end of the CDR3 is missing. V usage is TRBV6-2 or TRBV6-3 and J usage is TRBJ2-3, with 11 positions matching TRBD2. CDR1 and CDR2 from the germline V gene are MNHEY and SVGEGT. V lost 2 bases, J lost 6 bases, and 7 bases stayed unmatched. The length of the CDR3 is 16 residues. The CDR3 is CASSYHVASGRDTQYS. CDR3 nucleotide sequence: TGTGCCAGCAGTTACCACGTGGCTAGCGGGAGGGATACGCAGTATTCT.

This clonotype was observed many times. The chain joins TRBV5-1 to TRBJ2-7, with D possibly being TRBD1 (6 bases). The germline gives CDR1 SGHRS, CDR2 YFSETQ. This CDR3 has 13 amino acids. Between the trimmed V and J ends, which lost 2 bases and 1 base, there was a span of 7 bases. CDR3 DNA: TGCGCCAGCAGCTTCACAGGGTCCTACGAGCAGTACTTC. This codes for CASSFTGSYEQYF.

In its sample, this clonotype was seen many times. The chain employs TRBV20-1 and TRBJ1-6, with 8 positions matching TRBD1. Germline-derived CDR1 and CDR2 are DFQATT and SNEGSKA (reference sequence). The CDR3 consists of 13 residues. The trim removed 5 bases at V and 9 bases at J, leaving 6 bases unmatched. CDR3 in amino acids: CSAWTGTISPLHF. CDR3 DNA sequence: TGCAGTGCTTGGACAGGGACAATTTCACCCCTCCACTTT.

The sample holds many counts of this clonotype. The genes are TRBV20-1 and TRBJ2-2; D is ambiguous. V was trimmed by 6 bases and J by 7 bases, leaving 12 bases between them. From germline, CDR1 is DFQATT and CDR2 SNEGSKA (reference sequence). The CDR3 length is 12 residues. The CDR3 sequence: CSAHRWGGELFF. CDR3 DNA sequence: TGCAGTGCCCATCGGTGGGGCGGGGAGCTGTTTTTT.

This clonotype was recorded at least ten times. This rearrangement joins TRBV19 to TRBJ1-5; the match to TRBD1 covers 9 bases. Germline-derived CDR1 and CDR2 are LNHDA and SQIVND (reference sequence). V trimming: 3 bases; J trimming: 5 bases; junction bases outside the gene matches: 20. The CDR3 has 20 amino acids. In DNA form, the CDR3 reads TGTGCCAGTAGTATTATCCGGACAGGGGCCACGTTAGGTTCCGATCAGCCCCAGCATTTT. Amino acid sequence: CASSIIRTGATLGSDQPQHF.

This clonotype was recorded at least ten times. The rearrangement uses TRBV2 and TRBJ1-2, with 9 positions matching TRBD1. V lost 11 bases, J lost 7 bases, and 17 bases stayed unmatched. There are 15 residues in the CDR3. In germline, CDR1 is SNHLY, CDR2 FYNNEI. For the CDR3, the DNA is TGTGCCGGACGGTATTCGGGACAGGGTGAGGGTGGCTACACCTTC. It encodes CAGRYSGQGEGGYTF.

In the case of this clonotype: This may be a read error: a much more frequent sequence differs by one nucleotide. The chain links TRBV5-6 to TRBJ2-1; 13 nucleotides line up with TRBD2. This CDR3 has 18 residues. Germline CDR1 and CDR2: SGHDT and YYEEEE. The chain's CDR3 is CASSIGLAGEGYYNGQFF. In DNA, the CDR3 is TGTGCCAGCAGCATCGGACTAGCGGGGGAGGGCTACTACAATGGGCAGTTCTTC.

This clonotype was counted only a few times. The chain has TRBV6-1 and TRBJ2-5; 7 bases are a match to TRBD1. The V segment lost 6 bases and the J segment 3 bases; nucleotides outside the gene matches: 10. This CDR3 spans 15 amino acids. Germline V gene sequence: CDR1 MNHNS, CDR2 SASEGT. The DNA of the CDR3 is TGTGCCAGCAGAGCCTTGGGACAGAGAGAAGAGACCCAGTACTTC. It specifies CASRALGQREETQYF.

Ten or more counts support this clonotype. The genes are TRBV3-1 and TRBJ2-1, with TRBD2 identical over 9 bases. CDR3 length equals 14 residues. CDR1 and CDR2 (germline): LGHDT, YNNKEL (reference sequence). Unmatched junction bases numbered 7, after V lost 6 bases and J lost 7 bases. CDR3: CASRAGGIKNEQFF. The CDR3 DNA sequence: TGTGCCAGCAGGGCGGGAGGGATTAAGAATGAGCAGTTCTTC.

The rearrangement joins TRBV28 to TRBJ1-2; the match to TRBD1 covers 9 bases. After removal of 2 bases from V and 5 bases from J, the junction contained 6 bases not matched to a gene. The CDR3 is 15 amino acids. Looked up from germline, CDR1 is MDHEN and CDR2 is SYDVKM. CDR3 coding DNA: TGTGCCAGCAGTTTACCGGACAGGGGTCGGTATGGCTACACCTTC. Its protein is CASSLPDRGRYGYTF.

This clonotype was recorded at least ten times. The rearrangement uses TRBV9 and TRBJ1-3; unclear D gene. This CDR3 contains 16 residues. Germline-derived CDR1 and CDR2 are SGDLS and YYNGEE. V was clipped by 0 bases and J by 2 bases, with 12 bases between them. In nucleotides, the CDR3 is TGTGCCAGCAGCGTAGCGGGCCGGCGAACTGGAAACACCATATATTTT. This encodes CASSVAGRRTGNTIYF.

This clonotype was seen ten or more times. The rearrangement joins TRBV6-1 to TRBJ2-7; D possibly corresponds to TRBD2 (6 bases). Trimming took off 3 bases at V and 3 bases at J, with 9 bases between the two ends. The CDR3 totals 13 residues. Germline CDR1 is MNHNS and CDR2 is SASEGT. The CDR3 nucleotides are TGTGCCAGCAGTGAGGGACTGCTCTACGAGCAGTACTTC. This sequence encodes CASSEGLLYEQYF.

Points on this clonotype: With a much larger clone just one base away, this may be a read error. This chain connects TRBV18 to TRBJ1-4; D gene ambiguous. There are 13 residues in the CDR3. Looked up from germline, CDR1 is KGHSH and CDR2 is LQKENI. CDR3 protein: CASSPLKSEKLLF. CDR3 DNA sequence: TGTGCCAGCTCACCACTCAAAAGTGAAAAACTGCTTTTT.

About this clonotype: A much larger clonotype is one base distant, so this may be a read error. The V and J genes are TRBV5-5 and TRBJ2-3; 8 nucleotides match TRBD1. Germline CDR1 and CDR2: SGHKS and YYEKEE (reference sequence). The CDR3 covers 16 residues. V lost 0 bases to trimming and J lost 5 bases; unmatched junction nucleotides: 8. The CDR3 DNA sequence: TGTGCCAGCAGCTTGGAAGGACAGGGATACATAGATACGCAGTATTTT. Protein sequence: CASSLEGQGYIDTQYF.

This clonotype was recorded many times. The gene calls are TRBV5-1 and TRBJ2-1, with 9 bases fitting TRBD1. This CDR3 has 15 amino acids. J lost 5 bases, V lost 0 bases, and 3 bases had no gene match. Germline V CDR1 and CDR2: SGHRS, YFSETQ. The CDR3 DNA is TGCGCCAGCAGCTTGGGACAGGGGGGGGACAATGAGCAGTTCTTC. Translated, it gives CASSLGQGGDNEQFF.

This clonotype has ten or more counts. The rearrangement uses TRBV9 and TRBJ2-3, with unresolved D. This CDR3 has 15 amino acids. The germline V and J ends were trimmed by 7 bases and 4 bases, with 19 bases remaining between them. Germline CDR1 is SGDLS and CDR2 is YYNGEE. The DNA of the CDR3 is TGTGCCAGCCGGGCCTTAGAAAATCGCGCAGATACGCAGTATTTT. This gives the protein CASRALENRADTQYF.